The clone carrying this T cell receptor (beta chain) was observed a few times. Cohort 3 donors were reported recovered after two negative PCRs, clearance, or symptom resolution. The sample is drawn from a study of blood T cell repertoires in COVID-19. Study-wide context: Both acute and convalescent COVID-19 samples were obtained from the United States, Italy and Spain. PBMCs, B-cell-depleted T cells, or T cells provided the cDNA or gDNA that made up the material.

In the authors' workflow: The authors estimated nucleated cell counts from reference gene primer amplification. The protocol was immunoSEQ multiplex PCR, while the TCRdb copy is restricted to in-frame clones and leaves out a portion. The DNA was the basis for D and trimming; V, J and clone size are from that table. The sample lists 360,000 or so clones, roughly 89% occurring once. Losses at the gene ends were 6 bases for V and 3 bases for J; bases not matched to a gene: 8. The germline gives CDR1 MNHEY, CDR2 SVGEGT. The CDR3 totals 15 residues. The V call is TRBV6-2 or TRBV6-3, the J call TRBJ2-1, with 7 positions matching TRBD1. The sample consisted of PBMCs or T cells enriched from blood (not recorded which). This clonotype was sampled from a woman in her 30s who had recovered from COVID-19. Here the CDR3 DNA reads TGTGCCAGCAGCGATGACAGGGATGGCTACAATGAGCAGTTCTTC. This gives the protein CASSDDRDGYNEQFF.